This TCR beta chain was sequenced in a study of monozygotic twins with inflammatory bowel disease. General study findings and limits: Immunosuppressive treatment differences may have increased patient repertoire variability. A lone strong IBD-associated signal or clonotype found no support. A reduction in TCRbeta diversity (inverse Simpson) was seen in IBD patients relative to healthy co-twins.

TCRdb derives one entry per CDR3 protein from the 5' RACE reads, leaving out DNA. The sample totals around 230,000 distinct CDR3 sequences. Turning to this clonotype: Its target is unknown.

This clonotype was sampled from a human donor with ulcerative colitis or Crohn's disease, or a healthy co-twin of an affected twin (not recorded which). The sequencing input was blood.

The CDR3 is CASSLLGDMNTEAFF. This chain uses TRBV7-2 with TRBJ1-1. The CDR3 runs 15 residues. The germline gives CDR1 SGHTA, CDR2 FQGNSA.